A single sample gave rise to the 11 T cell receptor beta chains below, sequenced in a study of cytomegalovirus exposure and HLA in healthy donors (dated by TCRdb to 2016 to 2017). Library construction relied on the immunoSEQ multiplex PCR assay. TCRdb took over this immuneACCESS table, retaining in-frame rearrangements with V and J assigned. Such tables are incomplete; in checked studies, under half of the missing clones stem from an unresolved V gene, and the remainder is unexplained. The sample table holds 250,000 or so clones, of which roughly 87% were seen once. The top ten constitute around 11% of the sample. Sequenced material: PBMCs. These receptors were taken from a man between 18 and 35 years old in good health and CMV-seropositive.

The rearrangement uses TRBV30 and TRBJ1-3; 7 nucleotides agree with TRBD1. CDR1 is GTSNPN, CDR2 SVGIG, per germline (reference sequence). The CDR3 runs 14 residues. The junction had 8 bases not matched to a gene; V was cut back by 5 bases and J by 4 bases. In nucleotides, the CDR3 is TGTGCCTGGGCAGGGGGAAGGGGCGGAAACACCATATATTTT. Protein sequence: CAWAGGRGGNTIYF. Using reference TRBV30 and TRBJ1-3 for the parts outside the CDR3, the full variable domain is SQTIHQWPATLVQPVGSPLSLECTVEGTSNPNLYWYRQAAGRGLQLLFYSVGIGQISSEVPQNLSASRPQDRQFILSSKKLLLSDSGFYLCAWAGGRGGNTIYFGEGSWLTVV.

The gene calls are TRBV6-1 and TRBJ2-1; D gene ambiguous. This CDR3 is built from 14 residues. The V and J ends lost 1 base and 12 bases respectively, with 16 bases between them. Germline CDR1 is MNHNS and CDR2 is SASEGT. The CDR3 DNA is TGTGCCAGCAGTGAAGGTCAACTGGCATATTCGCAGTTCTTC. Amino acids: CASSEGQLAYSQFF.

The chain combines TRBV11-2 with TRBJ1-4; TRBD1 is a possible D gene (5 bases). CDR3 size: 11 residues. The V gene lost 4 bases and the J gene lost 8 bases, with 5 bases spanning the gap. Germline values: CDR1 SGHAT, CDR2 FQNNGV. CDR3: CASSWGEKLFF. The CDR3 region has the DNA TGTGCCAGCAGCTGGGGGGAAAAACTGTTTTTT.

The CDR3 DNA reads TGTGCCAGCAGTTTTACAGGGGGCGCTAACTATGGCTACACCTTC. This sequence encodes CASSFTGGANYGYTF. This rearrangement joins TRBV28 to TRBJ1-2, with TRBD1 identical over 9 bases. The CDR3 contains 15 residues. The germline gives CDR1 MDHEN, CDR2 SYDVKM. After removal of 3 bases from V and 0 bases from J, the junction contained 2 bases not matched to a gene.

This sequence joins TRBV4-2 and TRBJ2-1, with 8 bases fitting TRBD2. Per the germline V gene, CDR1 is LGHNA and CDR2 is YNFKEQ. J lost 9 bases, V lost 2 bases, and 9 bases had no gene match. The CDR3 contains 15 residues. The CDR3 loop is CASSQTPSGSGEQFF. CDR3 DNA: TGTGCCAGCAGCCAAACACCCAGCGGGAGCGGTGAGCAGTTCTTC.

The genes are TRBV5-1 and TRBJ2-7; 7 bases fit TRBD2. With V trimmed by 4 bases and J by 4 bases, 8 bases remained unmatched. The CDR3 runs to 14 residues. CDR1 is SGHRS and CDR2 is YFSETQ in the germline V gene. The DNA for the CDR3 is TGCGCCAGCAGCCGGGGGGAGGGAGGGTACGAGCAGTACTTC. Amino acids: CASSRGEGGYEQYF.

This chain links TRBV25-1 with TRBJ2-5; 14 bases agree with TRBD2. Germline CDR1 is MGHDK and CDR2 is SYGVNS. The CDR3 has 18 residues. The V and J ends lost 3 bases and 5 bases, in that order; junction bases with no gene match: 11. The CDR3 loop is CASSDSGTSGRWGETQYF. The CDR3 DNA reads as TGTGCCAGCAGTGACTCAGGGACTAGCGGGAGATGGGGGGAGACCCAGTACTTC.

The chain uses TRBV5-8 and TRBJ1-1; 9 bases match TRBD1. V lost 2 bases to trimming and J lost 5 bases; unmatched junction nucleotides: 7. CDR3 size: 15 residues. Per the germline V gene, CDR1 is SGHTS and CDR2 is YDEGEE. This CDR3 is CASSFGTGLRTEAFF. Written as DNA, the CDR3 is TGTGCCAGCAGCTTCGGGACAGGGCTTAGGACTGAAGCTTTCTTT.

The gene calls are TRBV13 and TRBJ2-7; no reliable D call. Trimming removed 6 bases from V and 2 bases from J, with 14 bases in between. The CDR3 spans 14 residues. Germline V gene data show CDR1 as PRHDT and CDR2 as FYEKMQ (reference sequence). The CDR3 is CASRVSGTTYEQYF. CDR3 DNA: TGTGCCAGCAGGGTTAGTGGTACCACCTACGAGCAGTACTTC.

This chain joins TRBV6-1 and TRBJ1-2; the D gene is possibly TRBD1 (6 bases). The CDR3 is 13 residues long. V lost 5 bases to trimming and J lost 2 bases, with 9 bases between them. In germline, CDR1 is MNHNS, CDR2 SASEGT. CDR3 DNA sequence: TGTGCCAGCAGTAGACAGGAGAACTATGGCTACACCTTC. Protein: CASSRQENYGYTF.

As concerns this clone: This same CDR3 is encoded by further DNA sequences in the sample. This chain connects TRBV11-2 to TRBJ2-7, with TRBD2 as a possible D gene (6 bases). This CDR3 is 13 amino acids long. The V gene's germline CDR1 is SGHAT and CDR2 FQNNGV. The V gene lost 5 bases and the J gene lost 4 bases, with 12 bases spanning the gap. DNA of the CDR3: TGTGCCAGCAGCCTTCAGACTAGTTACGAGCAGTACTTC. Amino acids: CASSLQTSYEQYF.